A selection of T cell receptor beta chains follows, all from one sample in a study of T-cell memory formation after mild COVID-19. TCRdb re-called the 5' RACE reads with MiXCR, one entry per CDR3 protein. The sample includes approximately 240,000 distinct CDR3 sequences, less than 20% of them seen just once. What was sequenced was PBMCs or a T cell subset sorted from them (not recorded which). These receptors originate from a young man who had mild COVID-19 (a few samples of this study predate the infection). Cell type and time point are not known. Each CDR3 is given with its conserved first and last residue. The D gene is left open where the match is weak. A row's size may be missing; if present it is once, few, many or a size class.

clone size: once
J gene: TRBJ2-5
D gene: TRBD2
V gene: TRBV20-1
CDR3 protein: CSAGLEGLQETQYF
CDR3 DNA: TGCAGTGCAGGACTAGAGGGGCTCCAAGAGACCCAGTACTTC

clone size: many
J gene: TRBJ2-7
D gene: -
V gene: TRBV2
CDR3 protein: CASSEQGSLYEQYF
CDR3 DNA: TGTGCCAGCAGTGAACAGGGGAGTCTCTACGAGCAGTACTTC

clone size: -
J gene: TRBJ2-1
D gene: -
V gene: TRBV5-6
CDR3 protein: CASSLVGELNEQFF
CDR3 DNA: TGTGCCAGCAGCTTGGTCGGAGAACTCAATGAGCAGTTCTTC

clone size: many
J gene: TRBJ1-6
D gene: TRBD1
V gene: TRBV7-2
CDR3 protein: CASSASGQGASRPLHF
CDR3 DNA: TGTGCCAGCAGCGCCTCGGGACAGGGGGCGAGTAGACCCCTCCACTTT

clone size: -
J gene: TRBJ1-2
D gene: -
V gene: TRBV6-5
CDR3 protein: CASSYAGYGYTF
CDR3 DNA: TGTGCCAGCAGTTACGCAGGCTATGGCTACACCTTC

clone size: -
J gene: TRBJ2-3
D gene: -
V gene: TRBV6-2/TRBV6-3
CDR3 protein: CASRWTETSTDTQYF
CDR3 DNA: TGTGCCAGCAGATGGACTGAGACTAGCACAGATACGCAGTATTTT

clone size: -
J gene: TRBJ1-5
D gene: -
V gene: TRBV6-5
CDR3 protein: CASSYSRSNQPQHF
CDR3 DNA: TGTGCCAGCAGTTACTCGCGGAGCAATCAGCCCCAGCATTTT

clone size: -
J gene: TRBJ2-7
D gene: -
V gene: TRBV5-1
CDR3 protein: CASSPLRIAYEQYF
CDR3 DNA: TGCGCCAGCAGCCCCCTGAGAATCGCCTACGAGCAGTACTTC

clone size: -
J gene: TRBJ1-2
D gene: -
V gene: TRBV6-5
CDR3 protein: CASSASGARGGGYTF
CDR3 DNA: TGTGCCAGCAGTGCCTCGGGGGCGCGAGGGGGTGGCTACACCTTC

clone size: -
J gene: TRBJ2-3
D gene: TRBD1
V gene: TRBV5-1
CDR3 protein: CASSLEPTGGLTDTQYF
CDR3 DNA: TGCGCCAGCAGCTTGGAACCGACAGGGGGTTTGACAGATACGCAGTATTTT

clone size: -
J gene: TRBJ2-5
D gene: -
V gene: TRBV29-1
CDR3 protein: CSAGSGTAGTQYF
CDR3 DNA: TGCAGCGCCGGAAGCGGGACAGCGGGGACCCAGTACTTC

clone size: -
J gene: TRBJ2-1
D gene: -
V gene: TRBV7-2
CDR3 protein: CASSPDGFSYNEQFF
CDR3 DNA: TGTGCCAGCAGCCCTGACGGGTTCTCCTACAATGAGCAGTTCTTC

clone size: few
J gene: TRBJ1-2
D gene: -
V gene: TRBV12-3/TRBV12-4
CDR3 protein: CASSLRQGPAGEAF
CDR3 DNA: TGTGCCAGCAGTTTAAGGCAGGGGCCCGCCGGGGAGGCCTTC

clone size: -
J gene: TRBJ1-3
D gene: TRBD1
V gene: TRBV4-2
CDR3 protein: CASSRRTGETGNTIYF
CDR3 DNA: TGTGCCAGCAGCCGCCGGACAGGGGAAACTGGAAACACCATATATTTT

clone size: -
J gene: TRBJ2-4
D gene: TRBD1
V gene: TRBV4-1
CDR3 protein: CASSPGEARGLKNIQYF
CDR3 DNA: TGCGCCAGCAGCCCGGGGGAGGCCAGGGGGCTCAAAAACATTCAGTACTTC

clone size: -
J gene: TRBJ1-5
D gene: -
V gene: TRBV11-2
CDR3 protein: CASSLDQGTNQPQHF
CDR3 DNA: TGTGCCAGCAGCTTAGATCAGGGCACCAATCAGCCCCAGCATTTT

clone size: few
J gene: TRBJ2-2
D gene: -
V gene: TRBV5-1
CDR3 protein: CASTDSPGTGELFF
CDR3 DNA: TGCGCCAGCACGGACAGTCCGGGGACCGGGGAGCTGTTTTTT

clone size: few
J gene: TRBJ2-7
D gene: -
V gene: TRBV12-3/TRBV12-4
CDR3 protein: CASRRREASYEQYF
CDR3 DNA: TGTGCCAGCCGCCGCCGGGAAGCCTCCTACGAGCAGTACTTC

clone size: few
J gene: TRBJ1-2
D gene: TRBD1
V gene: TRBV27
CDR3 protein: CASSLWGQDGYTF
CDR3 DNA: TGTGCCAGCAGTTTATGGGGACAGGACGGCTACACCTTC

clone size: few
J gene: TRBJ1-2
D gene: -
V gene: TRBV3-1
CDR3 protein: CASSQGSSYGYTF
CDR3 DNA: TGTGCCAGCAGCCAAGGCAGCAGTTATGGCTACACCTTC

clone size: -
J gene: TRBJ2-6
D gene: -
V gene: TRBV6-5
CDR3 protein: CASSYSKASVLTF
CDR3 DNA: TGTGCCAGCAGTTACTCTAAGGCGAGTGTCCTGACTTTC

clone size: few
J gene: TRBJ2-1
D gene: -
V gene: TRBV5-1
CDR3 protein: CASNRDTYNEQFF
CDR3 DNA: TGCGCCAGCAACCGGGACACCTACAATGAGCAGTTCTTC